This TCR beta chain emerged from a study of Ad26.COV2.S vaccination and SARS-CoV-2 variants. Treatment noted: 15 to 20 received Ad26.COV2.S at low or high dose, single or two shots; 5 received placebo; per-sample allocation not given. The samples were gathered on day 63 after the first injection of vaccine or placebo. The CDR3 spans 13 residues. Germline assignment: CDR1 MDHEN and CDR2 SYDVKM. Trimming removed 4 bases from V and 1 base from J, with 7 bases in between. Study-wide findings and caveats: There was reportedly substantial breadth in spike-specific CD8+ and CD4+ T cell responses after vaccination.

Notes on this clone: Its antigen is undetermined.

TCRdb's copy holds only in-frame clones and misses some; the assay was immunoSEQ multiplex PCR. This sample carries 410,000 or so clones, roughly 90% of them seen once, and the ten largest clones take 1.5% to 2%. The chain is built from TRBV28 and TRBJ1-2; no reliable D call. The specimen comprised peripheral blood, sampled in a trial of Ad26.COV2.S vaccine versus placebo. The receptor was isolated from a person between 18 and 60 years old who received the Ad26.COV2.S COVID-19 vaccine or a placebo. CDR3 loop: CASSSGSNYGYTF. The CDR3 region has the DNA TGTGCCAGCAGTTCGGGCAGTAACTATGGCTACACCTTC.